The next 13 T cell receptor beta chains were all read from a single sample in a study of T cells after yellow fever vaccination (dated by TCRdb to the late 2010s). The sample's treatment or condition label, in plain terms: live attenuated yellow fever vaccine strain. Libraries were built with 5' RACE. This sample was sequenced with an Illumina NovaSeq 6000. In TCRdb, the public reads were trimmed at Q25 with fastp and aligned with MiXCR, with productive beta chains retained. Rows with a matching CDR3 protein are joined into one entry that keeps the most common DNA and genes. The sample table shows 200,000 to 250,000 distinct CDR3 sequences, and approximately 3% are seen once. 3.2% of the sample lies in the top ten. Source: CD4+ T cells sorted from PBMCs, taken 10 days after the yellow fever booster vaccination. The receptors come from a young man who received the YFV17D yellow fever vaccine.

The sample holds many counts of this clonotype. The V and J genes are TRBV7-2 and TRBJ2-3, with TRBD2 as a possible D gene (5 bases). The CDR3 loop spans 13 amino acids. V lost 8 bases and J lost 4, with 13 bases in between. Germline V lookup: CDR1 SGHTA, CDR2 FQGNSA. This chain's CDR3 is CASAAHGADTQYF. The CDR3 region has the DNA TGTGCCAGCGCCGCACACGGGGCAGATACGCAGTATTTT.

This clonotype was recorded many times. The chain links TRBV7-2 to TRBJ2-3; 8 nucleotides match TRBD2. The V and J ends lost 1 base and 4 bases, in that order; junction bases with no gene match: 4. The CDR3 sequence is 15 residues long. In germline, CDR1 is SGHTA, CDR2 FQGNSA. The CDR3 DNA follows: TGTGCCAGCAGCTTAGTAGCGGGGAAGGCAGATACGCAGTATTTT. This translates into CASSLVAGKADTQYF.

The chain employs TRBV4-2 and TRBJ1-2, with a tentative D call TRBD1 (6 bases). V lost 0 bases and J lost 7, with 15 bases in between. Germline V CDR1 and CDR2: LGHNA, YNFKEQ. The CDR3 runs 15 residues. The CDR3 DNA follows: TGTGCCAGCAGCCAAGATATCCCAGGGGTGGTTGGCTACACCTTC. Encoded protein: CASSQDIPGVVGYTF.

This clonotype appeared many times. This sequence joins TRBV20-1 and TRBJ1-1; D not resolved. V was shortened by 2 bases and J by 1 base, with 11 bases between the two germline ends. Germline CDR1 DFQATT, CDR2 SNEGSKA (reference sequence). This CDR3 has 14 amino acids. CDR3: CSARNSGRNTEAFF. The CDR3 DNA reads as TGCAGTGCTAGAAACTCGGGGAGGAACACTGAAGCTTTCTTT.

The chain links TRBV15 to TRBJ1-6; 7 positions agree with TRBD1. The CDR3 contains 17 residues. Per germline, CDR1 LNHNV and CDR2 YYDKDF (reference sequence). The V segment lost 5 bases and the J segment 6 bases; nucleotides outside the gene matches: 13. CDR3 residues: CATSRRGRQGVNSPLHF. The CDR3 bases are TGTGCCACCAGCCGCCGCGGTAGGCAGGGGGTTAATTCACCCCTCCACTTT. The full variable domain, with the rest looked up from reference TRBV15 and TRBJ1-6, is DAMVIQNPRYQVTQFGKPVTLSCSQTLNHNVMYWYQQKSSQAPKLLFHYYDKDFNNEADTPDNFQSRRPNTSFCFLDIRSPGLGDTAMYLCATSRRGRQGVNSPLHFGNGTRLTVT.

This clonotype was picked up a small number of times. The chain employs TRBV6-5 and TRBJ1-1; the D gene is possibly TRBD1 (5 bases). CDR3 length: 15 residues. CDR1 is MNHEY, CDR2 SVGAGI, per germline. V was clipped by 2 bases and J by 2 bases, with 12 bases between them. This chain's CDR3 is CASSYVGTGNTEAFF. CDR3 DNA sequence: TGTGCCAGCAGTTACGTTGGGACGGGAAACACTGAAGCTTTCTTT.

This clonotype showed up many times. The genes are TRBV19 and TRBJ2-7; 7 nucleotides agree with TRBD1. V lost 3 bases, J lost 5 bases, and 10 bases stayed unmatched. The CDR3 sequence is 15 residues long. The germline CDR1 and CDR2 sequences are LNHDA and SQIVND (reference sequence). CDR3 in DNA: TGTGCCAGTAGTATCGCCGGACAGGATCCCAACGAGCAGTACTTC. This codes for CASSIAGQDPNEQYF.

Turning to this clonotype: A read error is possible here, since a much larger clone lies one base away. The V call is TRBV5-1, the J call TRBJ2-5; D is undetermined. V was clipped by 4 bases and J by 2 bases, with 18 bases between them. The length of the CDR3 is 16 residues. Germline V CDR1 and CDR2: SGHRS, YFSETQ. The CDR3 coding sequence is TGCGCCAGCAGCCTAGTTACAGCGAGAAGTCAAGAGACCCAGTACTTC. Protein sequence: CASSLVTARSQETQYF. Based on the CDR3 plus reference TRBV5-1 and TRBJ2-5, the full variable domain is KAGVTQTPRYLIKTRGQQVTLSCSPISGHRSVSWYQQTPGQGLQFLFEYFSETQRNKGNFPGRFSGRQFSNSRSEMNVSTLELGDSALYLCASSLVTARSQETQYFGPGTRLLVL.

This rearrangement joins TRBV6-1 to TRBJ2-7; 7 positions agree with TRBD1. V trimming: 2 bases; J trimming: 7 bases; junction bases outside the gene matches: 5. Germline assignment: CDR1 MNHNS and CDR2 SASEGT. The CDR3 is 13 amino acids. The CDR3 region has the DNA TGTGCCAGCAGTGAAAGACAGGGTAGGGAGCAGTACGTC. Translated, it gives CASSERQGREQYV.

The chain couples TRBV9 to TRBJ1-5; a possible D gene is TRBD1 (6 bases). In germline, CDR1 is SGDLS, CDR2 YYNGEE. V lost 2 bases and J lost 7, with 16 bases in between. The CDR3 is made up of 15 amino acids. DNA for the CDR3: TGTGCCAGCAGCGTCGGCCCGGGGGCAGGACAGCCCCAGCATTTT. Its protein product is CASSVGPGAGQPQHF.

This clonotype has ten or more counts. The DNA of the CDR3 is TGTGCCAGCAGCTTCGGGACTAGCGGGGGCACCCCAGATACGCAGTATTTT. Translating it yields CASSFGTSGGTPDTQYF. The chain joins TRBV7-2 to TRBJ2-3; TRBD2 agrees at 14 bases. CDR1 is SGHTA, CDR2 FQGNSA, per germline. The CDR3 runs 17 residues. Trimming cost V 3 bases and J 4 bases; bases outside gene matches: 6.

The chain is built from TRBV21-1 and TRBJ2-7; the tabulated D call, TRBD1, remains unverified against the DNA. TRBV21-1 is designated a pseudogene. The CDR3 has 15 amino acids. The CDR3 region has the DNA TGTGCCACCCCTATGGATGGACAGCAAAAAGCCGAGCAGTACGTC. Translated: CATPMDGQQKAEQYV.

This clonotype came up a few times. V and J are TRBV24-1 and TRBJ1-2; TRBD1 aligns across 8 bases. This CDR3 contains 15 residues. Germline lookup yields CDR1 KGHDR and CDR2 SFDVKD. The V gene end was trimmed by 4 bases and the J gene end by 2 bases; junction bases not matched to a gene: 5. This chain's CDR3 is CATSERTGRNYGYTF. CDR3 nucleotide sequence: TGTGCCACCAGTGAGAGGACAGGGAGAAACTATGGCTACACCTTC.